The subject of this entry is one T cell receptor (beta chain). This clonotype was observed a few times. Its cognate antigen has yet to be identified. Qualities for individual bases were not recorded, and no much larger clone is one base off. These data belong to a study of T-cell memory formation after mild COVID-19 (dated by TCRdb to the early 2020s). For context, the study as a whole: TCR sequence clusters from the two donors were found to be largely donor specific. The cohort comprised two young, previously healthy adult volunteers, one female and one male. In a couple of donors, T-cell clones that expanded and contracted after mild COVID-19 were tracked by sequencing TCRalpha and TCRbeta repertoires over time. Here is what the overall study found, with its caveats: Some responding clones were detected in pre-infection memory, which suggested that pre-existing cross-reactive memory T cells had joined the SARS-CoV-2 response. SARS-CoV-2 specificity of the second-wave clones peaking on day 37 was not confirmed. The study included only a couple of mild cases, and larger cohorts that include severe cases with pre-infection samples were judged to be necessary. Clones that contracted from day 15 to 85 showed balanced CD4/CD8 phenotypes, whereas a second wave of clones that expanded from day 15 to 37 leaned towards CD4+. Contracting CD4+ clones were located mainly in the CM and EM memory subsets, whereas CD8+ clones were found to be enriched in EMRA.

Sequencing took place on an Illumina NovaSeq 6000. TCRalpha and TCRbeta cDNA libraries were constructed by 5'RACE with constant-segment primers, with sample barcodes and unique molecular identifiers being introduced. Trizol reagent was used to extract RNA from every sample. Amplification of the libraries took two PCR steps, and the second step added a second sample barcode plus Illumina TruSeq adapters. Sequencing of the libraries was done on an Illumina NovaSeq, producing 2 x 150 bp paired-end reads. The study's own analysis went as follows. With migec v1.2.7, reads were demultiplexed and then collapsed into UMI-guided consensus sequences. With mixcr v2.1.11, UMI consensuses were aligned to TRA and TRB V and J templates and assembled into clonotypes. Clonotypes were classified as expanded or contracted when called significant by both edgeR and NoisET, with noise models trained on biological replicates. For edgeR calls, the thresholds were a false discovery rate-adjusted p below 0.01 and a log2 fold-change of 1. As an exploratory analysis of dynamics, PCA with hierarchical clustering was applied to max-normalized trajectories of the 1000 most abundant clonotypes. Each responding clone was given a CD4 or CD8 phenotype based on the CD4+ and CD8+ repertoires, which had been sequenced separately. The public reads were reprocessed in TCRdb via fastp at Q25 and MiXCR, keeping in-frame beta chains. Rows matching on CDR3 protein sequence are summarized as one entry with the most common DNA and genes. These V and J calls rely on TCRdb rather than the paper's analysis. The sample includes 130,000 to 150,000 distinct CDR3 sequences, with roughly 19% observed a single time. The biggest ten clones account for over 2% of the sample.

PBMCs were isolated by Ficoll-Paque density gradient centrifugation. Ends trimmed: V by 2 bases, J by 5 bases; bases unmatched to a gene: 11. The CDR3 starts with the cysteine, ends with the phenylalanine, and has 17 residues. Just CDR3 DNA is preserved here, 51 bases in frame from base 1. The germline V gene gives CDR1 as SGHAT and CDR2 as FQNNGV. This TCR came from an adult woman who had mild COVID-19 (a few samples of this study predate the infection). The sample titles of this study are shuffled in the database, so cell type and time point are left out; the donor was told from shared clones. The source material was PBMCs or a T cell subset sorted from them (not recorded which). Rearrangement joined TRBV11-2 to TRBJ2-1; 8 central bases correspond to TRBD1. The CDR3: CASSLFSTRGLDNEQFF. Read as DNA, the sequence is TGTGCCAGCAGCTTATTCTCCACCAGGGGGCTTGACAATGAGCAGTTCTTC.